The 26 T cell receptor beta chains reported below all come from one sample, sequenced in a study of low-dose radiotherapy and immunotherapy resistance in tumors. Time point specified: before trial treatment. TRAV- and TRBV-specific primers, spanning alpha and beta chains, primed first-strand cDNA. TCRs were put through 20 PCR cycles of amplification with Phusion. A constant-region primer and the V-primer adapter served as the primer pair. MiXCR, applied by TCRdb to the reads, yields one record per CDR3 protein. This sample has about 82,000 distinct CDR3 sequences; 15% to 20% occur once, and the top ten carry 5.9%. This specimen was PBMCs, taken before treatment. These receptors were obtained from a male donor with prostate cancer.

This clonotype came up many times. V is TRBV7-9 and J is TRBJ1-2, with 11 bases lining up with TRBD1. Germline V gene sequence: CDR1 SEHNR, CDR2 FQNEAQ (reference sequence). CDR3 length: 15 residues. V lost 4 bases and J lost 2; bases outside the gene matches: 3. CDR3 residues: CASSYGQGANYGYTF. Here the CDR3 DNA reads TGTGCCAGCAGCTACGGACAGGGGGCAAACTATGGCTACACCTTC. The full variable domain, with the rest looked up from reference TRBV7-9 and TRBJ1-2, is DTGVSQNPRHKITKRGQNVTFRCDPISEHNRLYWYRQTLGQGPEFLTYFQNEAQLEKSRLLSDRFSAERPKGSFSTLEIQRTEQGDSAMYLCASSYGQGANYGYTFGSGTRLTVV.

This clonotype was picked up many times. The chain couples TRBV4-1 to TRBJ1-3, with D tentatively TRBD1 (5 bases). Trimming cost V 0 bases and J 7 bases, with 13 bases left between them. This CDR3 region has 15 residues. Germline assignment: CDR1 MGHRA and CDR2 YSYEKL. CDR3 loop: CASSQEAQGGNTIYF. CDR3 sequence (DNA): TGCGCCAGCAGCCAAGAGGCGCAGGGTGGGAACACCATATATTTT.

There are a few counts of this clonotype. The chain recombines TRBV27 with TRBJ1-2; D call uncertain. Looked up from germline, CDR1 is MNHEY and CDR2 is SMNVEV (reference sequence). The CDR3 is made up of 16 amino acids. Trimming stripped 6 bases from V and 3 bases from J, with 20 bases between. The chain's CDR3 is CASSRRSSQPYYGYTF. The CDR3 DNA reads TGTGCCAGCAGCCGTCGTTCCTCCCAGCCCTACTATGGCTACACCTTC.

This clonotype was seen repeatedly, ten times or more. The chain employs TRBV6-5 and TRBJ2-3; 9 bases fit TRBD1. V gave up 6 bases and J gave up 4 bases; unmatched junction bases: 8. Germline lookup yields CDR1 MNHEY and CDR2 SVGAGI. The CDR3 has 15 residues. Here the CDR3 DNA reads TGTGCCAGCAGGAACAGGGGGCTCGCTGCAGATACGCAGTATTTT. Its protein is CASRNRGLAADTQYF.

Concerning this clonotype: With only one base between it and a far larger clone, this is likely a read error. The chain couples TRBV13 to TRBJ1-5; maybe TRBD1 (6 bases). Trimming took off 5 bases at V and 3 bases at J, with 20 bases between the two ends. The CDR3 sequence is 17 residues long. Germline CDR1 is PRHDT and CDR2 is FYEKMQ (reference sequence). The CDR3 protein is CASSKGSRGSDNQPQHF. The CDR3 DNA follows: TGTGCCAGCAGCAAAGGGAGCAGGGGATCGGACAATCAGCCCCAGCATTTT.

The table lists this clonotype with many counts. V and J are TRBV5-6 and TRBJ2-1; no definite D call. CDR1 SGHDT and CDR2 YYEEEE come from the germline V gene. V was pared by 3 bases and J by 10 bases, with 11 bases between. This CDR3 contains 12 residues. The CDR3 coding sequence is TGTGCCAGCAGCTCCGTCGGAGAGGAGCAGTTCTTC. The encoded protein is CASSSVGEEQFF.

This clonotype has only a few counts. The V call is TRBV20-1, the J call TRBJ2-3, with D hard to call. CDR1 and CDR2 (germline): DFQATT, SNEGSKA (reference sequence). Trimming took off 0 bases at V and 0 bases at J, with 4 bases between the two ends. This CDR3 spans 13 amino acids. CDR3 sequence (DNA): TGCAGTGCTAGAGACACTAGCACAGATACGCAGTATTTT. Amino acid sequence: CSARDTSTDTQYF.

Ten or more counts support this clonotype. The CDR3 loop reads CASSITGTGFDTEAFF. CDR3 sequence (DNA): TGTGCCAGCAGCATTACCGGGACAGGGTTTGACACTGAAGCTTTCTTT. The chain links TRBV21-1 to TRBJ1-1; no DNA check was done on the table's D call, TRBD1. TRBV21-1 is a recognized pseudogene. The CDR3 extends over 16 amino acids.

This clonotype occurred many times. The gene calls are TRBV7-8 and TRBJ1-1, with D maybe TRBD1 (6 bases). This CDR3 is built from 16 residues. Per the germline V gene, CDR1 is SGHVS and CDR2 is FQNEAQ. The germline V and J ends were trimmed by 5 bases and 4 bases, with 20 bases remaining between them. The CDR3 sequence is CASSPMQGLRGTEAFF. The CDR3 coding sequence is TGTGCCAGCAGCCCGATGCAGGGGCTCAGAGGCACTGAAGCTTTCTTT.

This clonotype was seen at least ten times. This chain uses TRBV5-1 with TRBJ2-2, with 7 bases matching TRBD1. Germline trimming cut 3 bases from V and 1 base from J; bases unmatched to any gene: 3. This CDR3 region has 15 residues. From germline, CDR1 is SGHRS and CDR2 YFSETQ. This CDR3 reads CASSSGDRNTGELFF. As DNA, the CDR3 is TGCGCCAGCAGCTCCGGGGACAGGAACACCGGGGAGCTGTTTTTT.

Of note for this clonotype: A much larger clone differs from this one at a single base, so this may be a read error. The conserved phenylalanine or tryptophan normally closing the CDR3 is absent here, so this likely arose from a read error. In DNA, the CDR3 is TGTGCCAGCAGCGGCGGACTAGGCAATGAGCAGTTCTGC. It specifies CASSGGLGNEQFC. This chain joins TRBV9 and TRBJ2-1; 7 nucleotides align to TRBD2. V lost 3 bases, J lost 6 bases, and 3 bases stayed unmatched. The germline V gene has CDR1 SGDLS and CDR2 YYNGEE. CDR3 length: 13 amino acids.

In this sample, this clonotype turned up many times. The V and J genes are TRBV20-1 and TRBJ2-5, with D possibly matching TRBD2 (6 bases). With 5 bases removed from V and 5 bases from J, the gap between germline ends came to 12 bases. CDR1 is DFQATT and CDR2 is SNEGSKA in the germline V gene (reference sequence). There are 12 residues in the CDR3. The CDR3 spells CSAPGRWETQYF. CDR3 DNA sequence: TGCAGTGCTCCGGGGAGGTGGGAGACCCAGTACTTC.

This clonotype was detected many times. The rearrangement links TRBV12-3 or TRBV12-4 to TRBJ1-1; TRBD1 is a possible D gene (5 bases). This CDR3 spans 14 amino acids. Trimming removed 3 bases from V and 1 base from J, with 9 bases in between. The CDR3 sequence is CASSFSGGNTEAFF. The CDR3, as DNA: TGTGCCAGCAGTTTTTCGGGGGGGAACACTGAAGCTTTCTTT.

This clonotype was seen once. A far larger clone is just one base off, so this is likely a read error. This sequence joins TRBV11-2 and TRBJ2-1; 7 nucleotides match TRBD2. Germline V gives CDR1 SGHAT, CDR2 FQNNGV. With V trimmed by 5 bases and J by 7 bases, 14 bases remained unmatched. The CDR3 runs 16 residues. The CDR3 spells CASSVGLAANGNEQFF. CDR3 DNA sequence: TGTGCCAGCAGCGTGGGGCTAGCGGCAAATGGGAATGAGCAGTTCTTC.

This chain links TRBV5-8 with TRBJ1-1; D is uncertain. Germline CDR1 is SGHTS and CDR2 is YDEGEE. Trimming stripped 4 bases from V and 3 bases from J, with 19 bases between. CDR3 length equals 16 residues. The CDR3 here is CASSPGWASGDTEAFF. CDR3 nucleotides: TGTGCCAGCAGCCCGGGGTGGGCCAGTGGGGACACTGAAGCTTTCTTT.

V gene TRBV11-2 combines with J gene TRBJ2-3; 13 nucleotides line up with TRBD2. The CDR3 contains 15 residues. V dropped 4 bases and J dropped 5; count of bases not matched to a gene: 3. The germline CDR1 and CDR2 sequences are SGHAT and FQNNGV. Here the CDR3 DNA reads TGTGCCAGCAGCTCGACTAGCGGGAGGATAGATACGCAGTATTTT. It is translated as CASSSTSGRIDTQYF. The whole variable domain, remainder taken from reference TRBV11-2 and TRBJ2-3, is EAGVAQSPRYKIIEKRQSVAFWCNPISGHATLYWYQQILGQGPKLLIQFQNNGVVDDSQLPKDRFSAERLKGVDSTLKIQPAKLEDSAVYLCASSSTSGRIDTQYFGPGTRLTVL.

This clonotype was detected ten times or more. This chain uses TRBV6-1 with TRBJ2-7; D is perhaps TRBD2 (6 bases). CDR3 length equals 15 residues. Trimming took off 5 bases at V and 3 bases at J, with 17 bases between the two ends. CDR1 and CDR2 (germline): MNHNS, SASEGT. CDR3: CASSSIGVEGYEQYF. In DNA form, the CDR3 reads TGTGCCAGCAGTTCTATCGGTGTGGAGGGCTACGAGCAGTACTTC.

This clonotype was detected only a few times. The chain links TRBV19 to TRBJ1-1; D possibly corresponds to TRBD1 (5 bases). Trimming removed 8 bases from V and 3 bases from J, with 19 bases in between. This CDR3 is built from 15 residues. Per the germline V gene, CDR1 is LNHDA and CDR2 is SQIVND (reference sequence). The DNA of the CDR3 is TGTGCCAGTGGACATCCGGGACGGAGATACACTGAAGCTTTCTTT. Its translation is CASGHPGRRYTEAFF.

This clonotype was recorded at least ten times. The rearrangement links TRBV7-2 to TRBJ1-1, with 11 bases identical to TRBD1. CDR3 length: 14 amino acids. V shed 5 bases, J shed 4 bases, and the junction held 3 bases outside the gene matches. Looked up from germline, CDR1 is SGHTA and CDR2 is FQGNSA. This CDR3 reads CASSTGQGGTEAFF. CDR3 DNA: TGTGCCAGCAGCACGGGACAGGGGGGCACTGAAGCTTTCTTT.

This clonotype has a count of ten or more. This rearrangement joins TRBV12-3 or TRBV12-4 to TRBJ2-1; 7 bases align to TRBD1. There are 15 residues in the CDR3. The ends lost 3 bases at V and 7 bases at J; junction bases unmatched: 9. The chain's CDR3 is CASSFPPTGANEQFF. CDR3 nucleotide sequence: TGTGCCAGCAGTTTTCCCCCCACAGGGGCGAATGAGCAGTTCTTC.

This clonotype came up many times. CDR3 coding DNA: TGCAGTGCTAGTAGCGGGAGCACAGATACGCAGTATTTT. As protein: CSASSGSTDTQYF. The V call is TRBV20-1, the J call TRBJ2-3; 7 nucleotides align to TRBD2. The CDR3 spans 13 residues. Germline V gene data show CDR1 as DFQATT and CDR2 as SNEGSKA (reference sequence). V gave up 3 bases and J gave up 0 bases; unmatched junction bases: 0.

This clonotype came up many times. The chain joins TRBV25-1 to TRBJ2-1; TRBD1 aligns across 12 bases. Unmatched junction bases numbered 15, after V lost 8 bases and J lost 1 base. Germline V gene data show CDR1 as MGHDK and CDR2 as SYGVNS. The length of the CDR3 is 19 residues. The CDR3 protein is CASASTGTGGPQSYNEQFF. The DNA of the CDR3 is TGTGCCAGCGCCTCCACCGGGACAGGGGGCCCTCAGTCCTACAATGAGCAGTTCTTC.

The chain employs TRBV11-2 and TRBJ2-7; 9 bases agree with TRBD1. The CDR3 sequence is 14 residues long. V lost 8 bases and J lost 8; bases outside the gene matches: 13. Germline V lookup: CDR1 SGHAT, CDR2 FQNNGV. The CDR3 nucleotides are TGTGCCAGCGGGTGGACAGGGGCAACCCACAAGCAGTACTTC. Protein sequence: CASGWTGATHKQYF. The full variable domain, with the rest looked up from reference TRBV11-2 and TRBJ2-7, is EAGVAQSPRYKIIEKRQSVAFWCNPISGHATLYWYQQILGQGPKLLIQFQNNGVVDDSQLPKDRFSAERLKGVDSTLKIQPAKLEDSAVYLCASGWTGATHKQYFGPGTRLTVT.

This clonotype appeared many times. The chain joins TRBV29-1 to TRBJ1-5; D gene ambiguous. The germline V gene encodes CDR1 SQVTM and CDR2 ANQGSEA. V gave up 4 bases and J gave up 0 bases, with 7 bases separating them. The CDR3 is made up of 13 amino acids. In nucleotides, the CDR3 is TGCAGCGTTGGACGGGATAGCAATCAGCCCCAGCATTTT. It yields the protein CSVGRDSNQPQHF.

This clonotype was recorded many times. The chain's CDR3 is CASQDGSSGNTIYF. Here the CDR3 DNA reads TGTGCCAGCCAGGACGGTAGCTCTGGAAACACCATATATTTT. V and J are TRBV18 and TRBJ1-3; D call uncertain. With 8 bases removed from V and 0 bases from J, the gap between germline ends came to 11 bases. This CDR3 region has 14 residues. Germline V gene lookup returns CDR1 KGHSH and CDR2 LQKENI.

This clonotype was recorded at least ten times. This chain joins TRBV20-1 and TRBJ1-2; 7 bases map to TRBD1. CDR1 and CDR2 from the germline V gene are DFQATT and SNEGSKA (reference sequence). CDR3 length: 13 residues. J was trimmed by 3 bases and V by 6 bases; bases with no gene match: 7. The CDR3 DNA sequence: TGCAGTGCAATGGGACAGATTCACTATGGCTACACCTTC. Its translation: CSAMGQIHYGYTF.